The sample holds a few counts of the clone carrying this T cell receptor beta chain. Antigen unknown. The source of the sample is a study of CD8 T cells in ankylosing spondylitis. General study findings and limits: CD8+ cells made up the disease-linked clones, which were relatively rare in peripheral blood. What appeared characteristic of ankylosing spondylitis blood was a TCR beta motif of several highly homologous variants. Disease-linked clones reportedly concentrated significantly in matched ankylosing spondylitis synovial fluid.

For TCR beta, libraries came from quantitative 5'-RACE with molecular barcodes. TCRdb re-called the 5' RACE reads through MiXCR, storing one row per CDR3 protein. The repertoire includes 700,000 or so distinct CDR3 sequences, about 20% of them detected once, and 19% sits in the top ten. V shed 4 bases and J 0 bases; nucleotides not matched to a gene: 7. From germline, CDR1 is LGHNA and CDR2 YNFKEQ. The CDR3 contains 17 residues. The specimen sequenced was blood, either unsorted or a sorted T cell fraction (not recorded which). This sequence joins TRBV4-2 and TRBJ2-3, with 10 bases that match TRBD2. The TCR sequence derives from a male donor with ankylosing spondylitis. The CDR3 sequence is CASSPILAGASTDTQYF. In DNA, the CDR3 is TGTGCCAGCAGCCCAATCCTAGCGGGAGCTAGCACAGATACGCAGTATTTT.